This section outlines one T cell receptor beta chain sequence together with its context. Antigen unknown. The sample carries other DNA sequences with the same CDR3. Assay: immunoSEQ multiplex PCR; the TCRdb copy retains only in-frame clones and omits some. The top ten hold roughly 1.7% of the sample, which has over 2,000,000 clones, 93% seen once. These data belong to a study of shared clonotypes between healthy human individuals. Study-level background: The study drew on a couple of women and a few men aged 18 to 49 as donors.

The study, taken as a whole, reports: With several donors compared, roughly 5% of naive CD4 clonotypes were shared. Represented diversity, genetic and exposure-history alike, was limited by few donors.

Naive-designated CD8 cells lacked CD45RO, were positively enriched for CCR7, and omitted terminally differentiated effector memory CD45RA+ cells. The donors were adults (healthy and HIV-negative) with no recent acute infections or vaccinations. The TCR comes from a man aged 18 to 30 in good health. Some clones in this sample may be carry-over from other donors' samples. Sequencing was performed on naive CD8+ T cells from PBMCs.

The DNA of the CDR3 is TGTGCCAGCAGCGTAGGAACCGTATCCTACGAGCAGTACTTC. It is translated as CASSVGTVSYEQYF. The V gene is TRBV9, the J gene TRBJ2-7, with D unclear. CDR1 is SGDLS, CDR2 YYNGEE, per germline. V dropped 0 bases and J dropped 1 base, with 8 bases sitting between them. CDR3 length: 14 amino acids.